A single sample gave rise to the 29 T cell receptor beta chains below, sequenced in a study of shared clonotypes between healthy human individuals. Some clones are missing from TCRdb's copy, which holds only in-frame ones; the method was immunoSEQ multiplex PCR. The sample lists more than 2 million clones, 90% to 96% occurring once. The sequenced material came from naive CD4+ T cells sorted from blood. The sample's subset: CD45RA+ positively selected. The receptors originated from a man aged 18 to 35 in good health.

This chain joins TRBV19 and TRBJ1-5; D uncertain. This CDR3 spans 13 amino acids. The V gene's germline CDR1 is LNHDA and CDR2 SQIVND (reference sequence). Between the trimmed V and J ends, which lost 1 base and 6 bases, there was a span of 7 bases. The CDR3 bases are TGTGCCAGTAGTATAGGCAGTACTCAGCCCCAGCATTTT. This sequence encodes CASSIGSTQPQHF.

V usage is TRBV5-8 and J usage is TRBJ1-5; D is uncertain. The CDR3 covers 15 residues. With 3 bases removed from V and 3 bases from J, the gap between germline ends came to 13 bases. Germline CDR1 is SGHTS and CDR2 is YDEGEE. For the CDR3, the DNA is TGTGCCAGCAGCTCACCCCTTTCAGCCAATCAGCCCCAGCATTTT. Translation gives CASSSPLSANQPQHF.

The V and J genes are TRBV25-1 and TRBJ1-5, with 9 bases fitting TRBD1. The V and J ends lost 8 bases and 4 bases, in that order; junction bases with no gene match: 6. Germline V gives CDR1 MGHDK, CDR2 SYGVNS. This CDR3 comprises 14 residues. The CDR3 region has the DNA TGTGCCAGCTCTCCCGGGACAGGGAATCAGCCCCAGCATTTT. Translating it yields CASSPGTGNQPQHF.

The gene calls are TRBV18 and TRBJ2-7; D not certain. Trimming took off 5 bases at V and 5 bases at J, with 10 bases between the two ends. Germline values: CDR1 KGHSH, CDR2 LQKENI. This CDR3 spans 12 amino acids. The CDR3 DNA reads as TGTGCCAGCTCAATCCAAGGGAACGAGCAGTACTTC. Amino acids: CASSIQGNEQYF.

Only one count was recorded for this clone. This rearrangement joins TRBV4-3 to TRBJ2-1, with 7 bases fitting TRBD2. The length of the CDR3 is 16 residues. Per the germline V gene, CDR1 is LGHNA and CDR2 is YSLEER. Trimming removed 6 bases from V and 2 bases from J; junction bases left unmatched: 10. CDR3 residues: CASRRDIGGAYNEQFF. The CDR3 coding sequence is TGCGCCAGCAGACGGGATATTGGGGGGGCCTACAATGAGCAGTTCTTC.

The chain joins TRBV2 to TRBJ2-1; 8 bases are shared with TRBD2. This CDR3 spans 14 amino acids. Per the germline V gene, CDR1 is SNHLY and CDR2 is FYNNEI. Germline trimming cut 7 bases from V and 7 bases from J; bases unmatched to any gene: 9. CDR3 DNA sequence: TGTGCCAGCAAGCTGACGGGGGGGCGTAATGAGCAGTTCTTC. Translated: CASKLTGGRNEQFF.

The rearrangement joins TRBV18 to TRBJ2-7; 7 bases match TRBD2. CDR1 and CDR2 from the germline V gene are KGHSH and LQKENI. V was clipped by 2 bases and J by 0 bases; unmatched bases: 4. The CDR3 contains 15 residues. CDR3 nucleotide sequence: TGTGCCAGCTCACCAGGACTAGGGAACTCCTACGAGCAGTACTTC. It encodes CASSPGLGNSYEQYF.

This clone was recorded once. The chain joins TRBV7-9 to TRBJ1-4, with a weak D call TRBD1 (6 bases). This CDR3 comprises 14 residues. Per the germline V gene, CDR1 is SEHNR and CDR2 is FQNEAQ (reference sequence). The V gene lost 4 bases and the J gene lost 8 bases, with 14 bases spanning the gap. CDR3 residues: CASSSNRENEKLFF. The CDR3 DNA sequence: TGTGCCAGCAGCTCAAACAGGGAGAACGAAAAACTGTTTTTT.

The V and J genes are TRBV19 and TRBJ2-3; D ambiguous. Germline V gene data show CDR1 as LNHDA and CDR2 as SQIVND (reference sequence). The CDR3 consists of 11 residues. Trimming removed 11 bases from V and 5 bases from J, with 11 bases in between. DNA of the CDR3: TGTGCCGCCCGGTCTAAAGATACGCAGTATTTT. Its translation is CAARSKDTQYF.

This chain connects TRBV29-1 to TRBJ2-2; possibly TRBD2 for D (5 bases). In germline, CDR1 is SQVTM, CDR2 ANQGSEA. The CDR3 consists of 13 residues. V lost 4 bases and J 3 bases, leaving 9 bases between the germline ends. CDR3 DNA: TGCAGCGTTGCGACACTAGACACCGGGGAGCTGTTTTTT. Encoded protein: CSVATLDTGELFF.

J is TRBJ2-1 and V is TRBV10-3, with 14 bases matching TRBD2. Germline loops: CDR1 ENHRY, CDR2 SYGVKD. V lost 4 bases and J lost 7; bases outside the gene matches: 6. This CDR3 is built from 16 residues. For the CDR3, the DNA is TGTGCCATCAGTGTGGGGACTAGCGGGAGTGGGAATGAGCAGTTCTTC. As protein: CAISVGTSGSGNEQFF.

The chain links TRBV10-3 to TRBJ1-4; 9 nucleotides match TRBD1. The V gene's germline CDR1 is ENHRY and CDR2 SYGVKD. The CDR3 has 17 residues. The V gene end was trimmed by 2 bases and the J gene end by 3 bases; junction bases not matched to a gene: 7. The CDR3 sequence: CAISEATGGRANEKLFF. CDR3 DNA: TGTGCCATCAGTGAGGCGACAGGGGGAAGGGCTAATGAAAAACTGTTTTTT.

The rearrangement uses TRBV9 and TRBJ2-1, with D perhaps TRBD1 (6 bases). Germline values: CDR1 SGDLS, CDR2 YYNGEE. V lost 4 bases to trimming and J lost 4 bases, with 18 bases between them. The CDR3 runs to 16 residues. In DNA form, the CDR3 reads TGTGCCAGCAGCTCCTACAGGGTAAAGGTGTACAATGAGCAGTTCTTC. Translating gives CASSSYRVKVYNEQFF. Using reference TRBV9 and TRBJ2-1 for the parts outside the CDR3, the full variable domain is DSGVTQTPKHLITATGQRVTLRCSPRSGDLSVYWYQQSLDQGLQFLIQYYNGEERAKGNILERFSAQQFPDLHSELNLSSLELGDSALYFCASSSYRVKVYNEQFFGPGTRLTVL.

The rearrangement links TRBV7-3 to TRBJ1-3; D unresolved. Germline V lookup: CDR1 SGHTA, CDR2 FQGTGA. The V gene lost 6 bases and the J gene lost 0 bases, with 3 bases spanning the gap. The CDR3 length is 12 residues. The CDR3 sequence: CASRGSGNTIYF. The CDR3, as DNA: TGTGCCAGCAGGGGCTCTGGAAACACCATATATTTT.

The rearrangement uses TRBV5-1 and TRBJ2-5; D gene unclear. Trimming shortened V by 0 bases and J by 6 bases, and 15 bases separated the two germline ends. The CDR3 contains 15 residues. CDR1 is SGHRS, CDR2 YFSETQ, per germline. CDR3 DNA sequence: TGCGCCAGCAGCTTGGGGTCTAACGCAGGACAGACCCAGTACTTC. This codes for CASSLGSNAGQTQYF.

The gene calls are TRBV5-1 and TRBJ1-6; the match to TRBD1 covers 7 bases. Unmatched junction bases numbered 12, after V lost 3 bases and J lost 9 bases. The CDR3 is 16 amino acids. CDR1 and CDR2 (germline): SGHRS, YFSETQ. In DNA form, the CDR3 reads TGCGCCAGCAGCTCAGATCCGGGACAGAGGGGTTCACCCCTCCACTTT. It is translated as CASSSDPGQRGSPLHF.

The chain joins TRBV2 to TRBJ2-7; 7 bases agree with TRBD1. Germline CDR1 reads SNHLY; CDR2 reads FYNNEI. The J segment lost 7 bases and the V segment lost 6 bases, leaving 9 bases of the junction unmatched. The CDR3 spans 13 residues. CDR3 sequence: CASRIRDSQEQYF. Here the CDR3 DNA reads TGTGCCAGCAGAATACGGGACAGCCAGGAGCAGTACTTC.

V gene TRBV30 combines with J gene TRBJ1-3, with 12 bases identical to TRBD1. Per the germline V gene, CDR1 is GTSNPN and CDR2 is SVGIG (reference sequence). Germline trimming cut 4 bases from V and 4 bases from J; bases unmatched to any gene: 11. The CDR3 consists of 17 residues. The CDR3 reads CAWTTQGQGAGGNTIYF. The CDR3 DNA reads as TGTGCCTGGACTACCCAGGGACAGGGGGCGGGAGGAAACACCATATATTTT. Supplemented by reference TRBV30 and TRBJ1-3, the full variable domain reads SQTIHQWPATLVQPVGSPLSLECTVEGTSNPNLYWYRQAAGRGLQLLFYSVGIGQISSEVPQNLSASRPQDRQFILSSKKLLLSDSGFYLCAWTTQGQGAGGNTIYFGEGSWLTVV.

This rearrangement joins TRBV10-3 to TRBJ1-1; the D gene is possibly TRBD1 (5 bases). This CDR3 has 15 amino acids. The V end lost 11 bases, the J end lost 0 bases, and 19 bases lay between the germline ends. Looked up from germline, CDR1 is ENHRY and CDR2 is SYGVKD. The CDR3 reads CAARGRATMNTEAFF. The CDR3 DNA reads TGTGCCGCCCGGGGACGGGCGACTATGAACACTGAAGCTTTCTTT.

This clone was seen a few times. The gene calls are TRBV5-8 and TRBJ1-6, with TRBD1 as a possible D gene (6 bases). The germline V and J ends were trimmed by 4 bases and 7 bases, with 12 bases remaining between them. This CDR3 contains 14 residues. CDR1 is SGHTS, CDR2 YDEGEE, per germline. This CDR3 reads CASSREGGNSPLHF. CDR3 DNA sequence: TGTGCCAGCAGCCGAGAAGGGGGGAATTCACCCCTCCACTTT.

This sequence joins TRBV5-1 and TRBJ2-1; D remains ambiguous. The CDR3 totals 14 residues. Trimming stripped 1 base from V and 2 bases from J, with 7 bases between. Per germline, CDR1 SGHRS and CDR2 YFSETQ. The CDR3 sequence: CASSLLGTYNEQFF. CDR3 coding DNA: TGCGCCAGCAGCTTGTTAGGGACCTACAATGAGCAGTTCTTC.

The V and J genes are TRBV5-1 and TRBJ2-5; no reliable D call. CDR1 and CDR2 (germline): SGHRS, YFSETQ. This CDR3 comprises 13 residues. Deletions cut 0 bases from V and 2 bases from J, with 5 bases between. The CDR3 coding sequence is TGCGCCAGCAGCTTGGATGCACAAGAGACCCAGTACTTC. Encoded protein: CASSLDAQETQYF. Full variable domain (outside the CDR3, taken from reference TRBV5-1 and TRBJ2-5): KAGVTQTPRYLIKTRGQQVTLSCSPISGHRSVSWYQQTPGQGLQFLFEYFSETQRNKGNFPGRFSGRQFSNSRSEMNVSTLELGDSALYLCASSLDAQETQYFGPGTRLLVL.

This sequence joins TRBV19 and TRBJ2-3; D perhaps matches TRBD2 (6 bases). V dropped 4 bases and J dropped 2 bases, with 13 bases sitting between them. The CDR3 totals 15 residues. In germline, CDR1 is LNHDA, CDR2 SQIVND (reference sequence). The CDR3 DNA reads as TGTGCCAGTAGTACCAACGAGGGACTCACAGATACGCAGTATTTT. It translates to CASSTNEGLTDTQYF.

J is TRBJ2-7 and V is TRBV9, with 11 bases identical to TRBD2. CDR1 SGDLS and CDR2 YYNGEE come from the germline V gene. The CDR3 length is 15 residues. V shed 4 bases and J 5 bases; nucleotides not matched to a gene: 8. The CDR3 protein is CASSFSGGALHEQYF. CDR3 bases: TGTGCCAGCAGCTTTAGCGGGGGGGCCCTCCACGAGCAGTACTTC.

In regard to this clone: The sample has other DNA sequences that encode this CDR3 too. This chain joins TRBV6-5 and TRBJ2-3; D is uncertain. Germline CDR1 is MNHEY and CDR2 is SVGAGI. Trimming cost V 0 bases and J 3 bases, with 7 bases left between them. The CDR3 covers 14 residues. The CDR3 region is CASSYSWGTDTQYF. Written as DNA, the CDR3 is TGTGCCAGCAGTTACTCGTGGGGTACAGATACGCAGTATTTT.

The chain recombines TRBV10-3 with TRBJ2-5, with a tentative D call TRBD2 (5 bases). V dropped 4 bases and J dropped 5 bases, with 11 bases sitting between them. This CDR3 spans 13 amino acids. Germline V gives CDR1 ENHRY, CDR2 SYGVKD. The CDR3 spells CAISGGVGETQYF. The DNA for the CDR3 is TGTGCCATCAGTGGGGGAGTTGGGGAGACCCAGTACTTC.

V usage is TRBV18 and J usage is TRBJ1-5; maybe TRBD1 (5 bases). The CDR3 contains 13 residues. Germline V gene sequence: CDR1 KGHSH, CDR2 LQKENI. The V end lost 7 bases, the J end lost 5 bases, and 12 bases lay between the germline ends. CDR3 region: CASCPGGDQPQHF. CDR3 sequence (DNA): TGTGCCAGCTGCCCGGGGGGTGATCAGCCCCAGCATTTT.

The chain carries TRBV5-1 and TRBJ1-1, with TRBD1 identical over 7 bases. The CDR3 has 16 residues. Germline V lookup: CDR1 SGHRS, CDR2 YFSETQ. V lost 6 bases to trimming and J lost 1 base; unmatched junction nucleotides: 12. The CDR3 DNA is TGCGCCAGCACCCCGGGGCCAGGGGGATGGAACACTGAAGCTTTCTTT. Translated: CASTPGPGGWNTEAFF.

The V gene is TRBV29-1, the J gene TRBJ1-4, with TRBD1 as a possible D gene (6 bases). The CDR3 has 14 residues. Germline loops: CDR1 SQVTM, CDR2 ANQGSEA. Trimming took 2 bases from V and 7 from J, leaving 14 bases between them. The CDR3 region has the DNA TGCAGCGTTGAACAAACAGGGCTAGGTGAAAAACTGTTTTTT. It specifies CSVEQTGLGEKLFF.